Presented here are 9 T cell receptor beta chains from one specimen sequenced in a study of tumor-infiltrating lymphocytes in oesophageal squamous cell carcinoma listed by TCRdb under 2016. The method behind the library was PCR. Sequenced using an Illumina HiSeq 2000. Clones were called with MiXCR by TCRdb after fastp trimmed the public reads at Q25, and only in-frame beta chains were retained. Each entry merges the rows of one CDR3 protein and shows their most common DNA and genes. The sample profile shows some 6,700 distinct CDR3 sequences; about 15% of them were found once. Of the sample, approximately 15% falls within the top ten clones. Sequenced input: esophageal tumor tissue. The source of these receptors is a male donor with esophageal squamous cell carcinoma.

This clonotype was found a few times. The genes are TRBV4-2 and TRBJ2-5; 12 nucleotides match TRBD1. V lost 0 bases to trimming and J lost 11 bases; unmatched junction nucleotides: 10. The CDR3 extends over 16 amino acids. Germline assignment: CDR1 LGHNA and CDR2 YNFKEQ. The CDR3 DNA is TGTGCCAGCAGCCAAGATGGGACAGGGGGCTACAATGAGCAGTACTTC. Its protein is CASSQDGTGGYNEQYF.

By sample fraction, this clonotype is medium-sized. The V gene is TRBV12-3 or TRBV12-4, the J gene TRBJ2-3; 11 bases are a match to TRBD2. The CDR3 covers 15 residues. V shed 6 bases and J 1 base; nucleotides not matched to a gene: 3. CDR3 DNA sequence: TGTGCCAGCAGCCTGACTAGCGGGGGCACAGATACGCAGTATTTT. Its translation: CASSLTSGGTDTQYF.

For this clonotype: Since no conserved phenylalanine or tryptophan closes the CDR3, a read error is the likely cause. This sequence joins TRBV6-2 or TRBV6-3 and TRBJ2-1; D possibly uses TRBD1 or TRBD2 (5 bases each). Near its end, the DNA agrees better with TRBJ2-7, so the J call may be wrong. Germline V gene sequence: CDR1 MNHEY, CDR2 SVGEGT. The CDR3 totals 14 residues. The CDR3 DNA reads TGTGCCAGCACCGATGGGGGTTCCTACAATGAGCAGTACTGC. It yields the protein CASTDGGSYNEQYC.

This clonotype occurred a few times. Given the absence of the conserved phenylalanine or tryptophan at the CDR3 end, a read error is likely. It is unclear where the CDR3 begins or ends on the DNA, so no DNA is shown, and the CDR3 is as TCRdb lists it. V gene TRBV24-1 combines with J gene TRBJ2-1; the DNA was not used to check the table's D call, TRBD1. The CDR3 is 15 residues long, counting both termini. From germline, CDR1 is KGHDR and CDR2 SFDVKD. Here the CDR3 reads CATSGAGNYGYTFGS.

This clonotype was detected many times. The chain recombines TRBV18 with TRBJ2-3; D is ambiguous. Looked up from germline, CDR1 is KGHSH and CDR2 is LQKENI. The CDR3 consists of 15 residues. The germline V and J ends were trimmed by 4 bases and 0 bases, with 11 bases remaining between them. As DNA, the CDR3 is TGTGCCAGCTCACGCCCTGGGGTAAGCACAGATACGCAGTATTTT. This sequence encodes CASSRPGVSTDTQYF. The full variable domain, its missing parts supplied by reference TRBV18 and TRBJ2-3, is NAGVMQNPRHLVRRRGQEARLRCSPMKGHSHVYWYRQLPEEGLKFMVYLQKENIIDESGMPKERFSAEFPKEGPSILRIQQVVRGDSAAYFCASSRPGVSTDTQYFGPGTRLTVL.

At least ten counts were recorded for this clonotype. The DNA for the CDR3 is TGCGCCAGCAATCCGGGAAGACCGTGGCATGAGCAGTACTTC. Amino acids: CASNPGRPWHEQYF. The chain combines TRBV5-1 with TRBJ2-5; maybe TRBD2 (5 bases). Trimming cost V 6 bases and J 11 bases, with 23 bases left between them. Per germline, CDR1 SGHRS and CDR2 YFSETQ. The CDR3 consists of 14 residues.

This clonotype rates as medium-sized. The rearrangement uses TRBV10-1 and TRBJ2-5; TRBD1 is a possible D gene (5 bases). Germline V gives CDR1 WNHNN, CDR2 SYGVQD (reference sequence). The germline V and J ends were trimmed by 3 bases and 2 bases, with 13 bases remaining between them. This CDR3 is built from 15 residues. The CDR3 sequence: CASSEGVSRQETQYF. The CDR3 nucleotides are TGCGCCAGCAGTGAAGGGGTCAGTAGACAAGAGACCCAGTACTTC.

By share, this clonotype counts as medium-sized (0.01 to 0.1%). This chain connects TRBV12-3 or TRBV12-4 to TRBJ2-3, with 9 bases matching TRBD2. Unmatched junction bases numbered 11, after V lost 1 base and J lost 15 bases. CDR3 length: 14 residues. CDR3 sequence reads: CASSLGGGASVSYF. Written as DNA, the CDR3 is TGTGCCAGCAGTTTAGGCGGGGGGGCTTCGGTTTCTTATTTT.

By proportion, this clonotype is medium-sized. V and J are TRBV6-1 and TRBJ2-2; TRBD1 aligns across 10 bases. V trimming: 3 bases; J trimming: 7 bases; junction bases outside the gene matches: 5. There are 15 residues in the CDR3. CDR1 and CDR2 (germline): MNHNS, SASEGT. The CDR3 protein is CASSEGTGEHGELFF. The CDR3 bases are TGTGCCAGCAGTGAGGGGACAGGGGAACACGGGGAGCTGTTTTTT.